The present T cell receptor (beta chain) was sequenced within a study of human T cells and chemical hapten exposure. The wider study: 2% DPC applied to an approximately 2 cm by approximately 2 cm arm area sensitized donors.

TCRdb independently ran MiXCR on the RACE reads; one entry per CDR3 protein. The data contain 180,000 or so distinct CDR3 sequences, around 30% of them seen just once; the ten biggest clones take up roughly 3%. Time point here: pre-sensitization, week 0. Treatment defined: therapeutic diphenylcyclopropenone sensitization with weekly scalp DPC. This receptor was obtained from a woman younger than 45 with alopecia areata. Some clones in this sample may be carry-over from other donors' samples. Sequencing was performed on whole blood, taken in connection with sensitization to the hapten diphenylcyclopropenone (DPC).

The CDR3 DNA reads as TGTGCCAGCAGCCCTTTCGGGACGGCGGGGGGCGAGCAGTTCTTC. Translating gives CASSPFGTAGGEQFF. The chain is built from TRBV4-2 and TRBJ2-1, with TRBD2 matching 8 bases. Germline V gene data show CDR1 as LGHNA and CDR2 as YNFKEQ. The CDR3 covers 15 residues. After removal of 4 bases from V and 10 bases from J, the junction contained 12 bases not matched to a gene.